This T cell receptor (beta chain) was obtained from a study of monozygotic twins with inflammatory bowel disease. Study results and limitations: Especially with disease activity, IBD patients shared fewer clonotypes with others than healthy twins did. The study found lower TCRbeta diversity (inverse Simpson) in IBD patients than in healthy co-twins.

For both chains, the TCRalpha and TCRbeta cDNA went through two nested PCRs of approximately 16 and 10 cycles. Reprocessing the 5' RACE reads, TCRdb reports a single entry for every CDR3 protein and omits DNA. This sample's clone table lists around 370,000 distinct CDR3 sequences. Sampling involved one blood draw (roughly 2.4 ml) for every donor. The V gene's germline CDR1 is MNHEY and CDR2 SVGAGI. CDR3 length: 13 residues. As regards this clonotype: Its specificity is not known.

This sequence was found in a human donor with ulcerative colitis or Crohn's disease, or a healthy co-twin of an affected twin (not recorded which). Material: blood. The chain recombines TRBV6-5 with TRBJ2-5. The CDR3 reads CASSLDSQETQYF.